This TCR beta chain was obtained from a study of cytomegalovirus exposure and HLA in healthy donors. Losses at the gene ends were 6 bases for V and 10 bases for J; bases not matched to a gene: 4. Germline CDR1 and CDR2: MNHEY and SMNVEV (reference sequence). The CDR3 spans 11 residues. This PCR relied on a set of 60 Vbeta primers and 13 Jbeta primers. Method: immunoSEQ multiplex PCR; TCRdb's copy keeps in-frame clones and lacks some. The data contain over 110,000 clones, approximately 80% of them seen just once; the ten biggest clones take up about 4.4%. Findings and caveats of the study: Later on, analysis showed that most CMV-associated TCR beta chains appeared to be HLA-restricted. Accurate HLA-A and HLA-B prediction from TCR beta sequences was reported for most subjects. A later analysis associated about 18,000 TCR beta sequences with HLA alleles at a 0.05 false discovery rate. Sequence variants that were highly shared formed a cluster that was likely a sequencing artifact.

With respect to this clone: Its specificity is unknown.

The TCR sequence derives from a middle-aged man in good health and CMV-seronegative. V and J are TRBV27 and TRBJ1-1, with 8 positions matching TRBD1. Sequencing was carried out using PBMCs. CDR3 in amino acids: CASSAGQGAFF. CDR3 coding DNA: TGTGCCAGCAGCGCCGGACAGGGAGCTTTCTTT.